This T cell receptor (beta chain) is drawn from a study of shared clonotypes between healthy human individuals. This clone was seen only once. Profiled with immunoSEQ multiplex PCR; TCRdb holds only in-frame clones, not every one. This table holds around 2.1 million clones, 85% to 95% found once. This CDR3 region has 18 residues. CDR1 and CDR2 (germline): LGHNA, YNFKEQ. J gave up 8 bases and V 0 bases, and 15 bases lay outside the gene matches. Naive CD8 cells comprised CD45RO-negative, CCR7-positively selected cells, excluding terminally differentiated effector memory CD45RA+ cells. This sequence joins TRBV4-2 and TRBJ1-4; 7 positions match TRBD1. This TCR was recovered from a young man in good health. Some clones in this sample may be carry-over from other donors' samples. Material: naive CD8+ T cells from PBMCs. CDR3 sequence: CASSQDRQGTGVNEKLFF. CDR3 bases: TGTGCCAGCAGCCAAGATCGGCAGGGAACAGGGGTAAACGAAAAACTGTTTTTT.